This T cell receptor beta chain was recovered during a study of cytomegalovirus exposure and HLA in healthy donors. Turning to the study itself: Earlier results showed 90 million to 130 million unique TCR beta sequences derived from 150 million to 200 million T cells.

The PCR contained 60 Vbeta and 13 Jbeta primers. Assay used: immunoSEQ multiplex PCR; TCRdb lists only in-frame clones, some missing. Among 160,000 or so clones listed, approximately 81% were seen once. Germline-derived CDR1 and CDR2 are SGDLS and YYNGEE. The CDR3 totals 14 residues. V lost 10 bases, J lost 2 bases, and 5 bases stayed unmatched. Worth noting for this clone: The antigen is not known.

Findings of the study overall: Roughly even sequencing depth across donors was the assumption behind the presence/absence analyses.

This TCR was sampled from a man aged 18 to 30 in good health and CMV-seronegative. The specimen sequenced was PBMCs. This chain joins TRBV9 and TRBJ2-6; 8 positions match TRBD2. CDR3 DNA sequence: TGTGCCTCGGGAGGGCCTACTGGGGCCAACGTCCTGACTTTC. It encodes CASGGPTGANVLTF.